This TCR beta chain stems from a study of T cell repertoires in cytomegalovirus infection. Germline assignment: CDR1 SNHLY and CDR2 FYNNEI. Trimming removed 7 bases from V and 9 bases from J, with 10 bases in between. The CDR3 is 11 residues long. This clonotype was recorded at least ten times. Its matching antigen is unknown. In TCRdb, the reads were re-called with MiXCR into one record per CDR3 protein. The repertoire includes fewer than 350,000 distinct CDR3 sequences, 25% to 30% of them detected once, and roughly 20% sits in the top ten. V is TRBV2 and J is TRBJ2-1; no definite D call. The sequences come from cultured PBMCs, collected from culture after CMV antigen stimulation. This TCR was sampled from a human donor in good health (CMV status not recorded). Some clones in this sample may be carry-over from other donors' samples. The CDR3 coding sequence is TGTGCCAGCATCCTGGATAGTGAGCAGTTCTTC. Protein sequence: CASILDSEQFF.